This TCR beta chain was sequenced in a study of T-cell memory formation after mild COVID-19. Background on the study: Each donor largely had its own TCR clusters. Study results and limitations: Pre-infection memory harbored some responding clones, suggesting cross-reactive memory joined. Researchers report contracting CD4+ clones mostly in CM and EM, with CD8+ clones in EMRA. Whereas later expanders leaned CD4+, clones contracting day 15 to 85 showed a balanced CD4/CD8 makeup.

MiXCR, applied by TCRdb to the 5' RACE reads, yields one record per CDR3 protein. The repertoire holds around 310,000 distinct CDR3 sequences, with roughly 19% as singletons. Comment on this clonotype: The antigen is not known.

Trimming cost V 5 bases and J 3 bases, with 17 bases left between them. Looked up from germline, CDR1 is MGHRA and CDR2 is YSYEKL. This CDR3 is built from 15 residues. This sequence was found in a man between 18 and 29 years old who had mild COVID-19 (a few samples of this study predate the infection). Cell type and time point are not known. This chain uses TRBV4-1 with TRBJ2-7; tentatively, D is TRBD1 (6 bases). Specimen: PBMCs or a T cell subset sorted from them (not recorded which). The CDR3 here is CASSEPTQGFYEQYF. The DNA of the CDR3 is TGCGCCAGCAGCGAACCGACACAGGGCTTCTACGAGCAGTACTTC.